The TCR beta chain described here comes from a study of response to subunit inactivated influenza vaccine. Overall study findings and caveats: It was the authors' suggestion that each seasonal influenza vaccination recruits few new T cells.

On this clonotype itself: The antigen remains unidentified.

Trimming removed 6 bases from V and 4 bases from J, with 12 bases in between. The CDR3 has 14 residues. The germline gives CDR1 MNHNS, CDR2 SASEGT. TCRdb passed the RT-PCR reads through MiXCR, listing each CDR3 protein once. The table records 860,000 or so distinct CDR3 sequences, roughly 20% of them present only once. The genes are TRBV6-1 and TRBJ2-2; weak D call: TRBD2 (5 bases). This sequence was found in a man aged 50 or older who received an inactivated influenza vaccine. Sequencing used PBMCs from blood, obtained around 5 days after vaccination. The CDR3 here is CASRDFLVTGELFF. The CDR3 DNA reads as TGTGCCAGCAGGGACTTTCTCGTCACCGGGGAGCTGTTTTTT.